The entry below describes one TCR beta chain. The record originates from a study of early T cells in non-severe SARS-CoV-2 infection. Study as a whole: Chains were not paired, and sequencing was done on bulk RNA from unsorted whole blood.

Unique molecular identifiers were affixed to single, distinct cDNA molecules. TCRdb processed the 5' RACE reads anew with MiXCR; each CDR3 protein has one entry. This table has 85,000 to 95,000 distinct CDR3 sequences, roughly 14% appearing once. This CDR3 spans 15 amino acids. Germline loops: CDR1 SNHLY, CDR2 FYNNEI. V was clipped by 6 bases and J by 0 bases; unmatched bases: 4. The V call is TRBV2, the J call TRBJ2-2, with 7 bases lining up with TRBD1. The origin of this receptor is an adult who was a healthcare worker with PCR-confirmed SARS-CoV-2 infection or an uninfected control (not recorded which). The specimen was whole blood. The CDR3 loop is CASRAGTANTGELFF. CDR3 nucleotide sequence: TGTGCCAGCAGAGCCGGGACAGCGAACACCGGGGAGCTGTTTTTT.